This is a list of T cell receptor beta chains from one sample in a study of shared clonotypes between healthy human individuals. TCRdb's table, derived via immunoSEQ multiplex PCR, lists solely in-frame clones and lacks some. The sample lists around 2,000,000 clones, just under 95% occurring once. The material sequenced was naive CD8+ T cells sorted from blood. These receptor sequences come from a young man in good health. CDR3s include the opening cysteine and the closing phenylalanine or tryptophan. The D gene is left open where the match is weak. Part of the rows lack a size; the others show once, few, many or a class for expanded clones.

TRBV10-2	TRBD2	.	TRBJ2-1	CASSALLAGEQNEQFF	TGCGCCAGCAGTGCCCTTCTAGCGGGAGAGCAGAATGAGCAGTTCTTC
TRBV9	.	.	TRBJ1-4	CASSKGGQSNEKLFF	TGTGCCAGCAGCAAAGGTGGACAGAGTAATGAAAAACTGTTTTTT
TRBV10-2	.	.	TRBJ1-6	CASSDMAGGISPLHF	TGCGCCAGCAGTGACATGGCGGGGGGCATTTCACCCCTCCACTTT
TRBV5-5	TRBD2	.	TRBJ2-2	CASSPGLAGGNTGELFF	TGTGCCAGCAGCCCGGGACTAGCGGGAGGGAACACCGGGGAGCTGTTTTTT
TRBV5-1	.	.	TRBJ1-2	CASSWAESYGYTF	TGCGCCAGCAGCTGGGCGGAGAGTTATGGCTACACCTTC
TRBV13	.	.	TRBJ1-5	CASSLGSNQPQHF	TGTGCCAGCAGCTTAGGCAGCAATCAGCCCCAGCATTTT
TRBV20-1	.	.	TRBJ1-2	CSASLGGYTF	TGCAGTGCGAGCCTCGGCGGCTACACCTTC
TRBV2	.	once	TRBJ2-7	CASSDSGFSYEQYF	TGTGCCAGCAGTGATTCGGGGTTCTCCTACGAGCAGTACTTC
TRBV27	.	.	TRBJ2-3	CASSFLGDTQYF	TGTGCCAGCAGTTTCCTGGGAGATACGCAGTATTTT
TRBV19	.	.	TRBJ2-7	CASSMQGSGEQYF	TGTGCCAGTAGTATGCAGGGGTCGGGGGAGCAGTACTTC
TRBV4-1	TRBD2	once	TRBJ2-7	CASSQATGLAENYEQYF	TGCGCCAGCAGCCAAGCGACGGGACTAGCGGAAAACTACGAGCAGTACTTC
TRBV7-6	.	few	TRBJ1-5	CASTPGWGVGQPQHF	TGTGCCAGCACCCCCGGGTGGGGTGTAGGGCAGCCCCAGCATTTT
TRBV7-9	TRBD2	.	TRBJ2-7	CASSLSGTSSSYEQYF	TGTGCCAGCAGCTTATCCGGGACTAGTAGCTCCTACGAGCAGTACTTC
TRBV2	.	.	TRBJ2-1	CASSEDGSFAYNEQFF	TGTGCCAGCAGTGAAGATGGATCGTTCGCCTACAATGAGCAGTTCTTC
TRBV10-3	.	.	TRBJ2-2	CAISDIGMDTGELFF	TGTGCCATCAGTGATATAGGGATGGACACCGGGGAGCTGTTTTTT
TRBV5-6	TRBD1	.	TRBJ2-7	CASSTGTGAYEQYF	TGTGCCAGCAGCACAGGGACAGGAGCCTACGAGCAGTACTTC
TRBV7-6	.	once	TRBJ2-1	CASSPQGFDEQFF	TGTGCCAGCAGCCCTCAGGGTTTCGATGAGCAGTTCTTC
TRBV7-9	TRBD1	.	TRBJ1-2	CASSLGQGINYGYTF	TGTGCCAGCAGCTTAGGACAGGGAATAAACTATGGCTACACCTTC
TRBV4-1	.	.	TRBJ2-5	CASSQVPARGETQYF	TGCGCCAGCAGCCAAGTTCCGGCCCGTGGAGAGACCCAGTACTTC
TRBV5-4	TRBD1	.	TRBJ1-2	CASSHRTGGASYGYTF	TGTGCCAGCAGCCACCGGACAGGGGGCGCATCCTATGGCTACACCTTC
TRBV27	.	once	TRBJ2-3	CASSLWDSDTDTQYF	TGTGCCAGCAGTTTATGGGACTCCGACACAGATACGCAGTATTTT
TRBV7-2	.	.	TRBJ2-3	CASSSLSPDTQYF	TGTGCCAGCAGCTCCCTCTCCCCAGATACGCAGTATTTT
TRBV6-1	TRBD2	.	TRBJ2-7	CASSMNRDYVNEQYF	TGTGCCAGCAGCATGAACCGGGACTACGTCAACGAGCAGTACTTC
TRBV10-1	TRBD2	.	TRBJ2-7	CASSESVAGVDEQYF	TGCGCCAGCAGTGAGTCAGTAGCGGGGGTCGACGAGCAGTACTTC
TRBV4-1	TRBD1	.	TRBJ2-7	CASSQGDRPSYEQYF	TGCGCCAGCAGCCAAGGGGACAGGCCCTCCTACGAGCAGTACTTC
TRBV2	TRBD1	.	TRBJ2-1	CASSGGAGTGVTNEQFF	TGTGCCAGCAGTGGGGGAGCCGGGACAGGGGTTACAAATGAGCAGTTCTTC
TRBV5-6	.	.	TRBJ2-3	CASSYVEVTDTQYF	TGTGCCAGCAGCTACGTCGAGGTCACAGATACGCAGTATTTT
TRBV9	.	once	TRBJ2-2	CASSVARGVNTGELFF	TGTGCCAGCAGCGTAGCGAGAGGAGTGAACACCGGGGAGCTGTTTTTT
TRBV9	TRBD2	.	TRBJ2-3	CASSVSSGNSHTQYF	TGTGCCAGCAGCGTATCTAGCGGCAATTCGCATACGCAGTATTTT
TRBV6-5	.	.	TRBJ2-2	CASSYFGGDTGELFF	TGTGCCAGCAGTTACTTTGGGGGTGACACCGGGGAGCTGTTTTTT
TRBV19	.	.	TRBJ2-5	CASMRQDQETQYF	TGTGCCAGTATGAGACAGGACCAAGAGACCCAGTACTTC
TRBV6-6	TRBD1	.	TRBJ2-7	CASAQTGGGYEQYF	TGTGCCAGCGCCCAGACAGGGGGCGGCTACGAGCAGTACTTC
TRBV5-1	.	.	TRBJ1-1	CASSLKGPTNTEAFF	TGCGCCAGCAGCTTGAAAGGGCCCACGAACACTGAAGCTTTCTTT
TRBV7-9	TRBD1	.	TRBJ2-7	CASSQDRGLYEQYF	TGTGCCAGCAGCCAAGACAGGGGGCTATACGAGCAGTACTTC
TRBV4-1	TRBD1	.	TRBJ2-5	CASSQETAGGAETQYF	TGCGCCAGCAGCCAAGAAACGGCAGGGGGCGCGGAGACCCAGTACTTC
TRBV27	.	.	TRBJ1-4	CASSTGNEKLFF	TGTGCCAGCTCCACGGGGAATGAAAAACTGTTTTTT
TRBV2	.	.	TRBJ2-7	CASSGRGFSYEQYF	TGTGCCAGCAGTGGTCGGGGCTTCTCCTACGAGCAGTACTTC
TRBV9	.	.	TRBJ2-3	CASGEGRLRDTQYF	TGTGCCAGCGGCGAGGGGCGGCTCAGGGATACGCAGTATTTT
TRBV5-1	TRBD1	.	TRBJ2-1	CASSSQGAYNEQFF	TGCGCCAGCAGCTCGCAGGGGGCCTACAATGAGCAGTTCTTC
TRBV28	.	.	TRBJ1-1	CASSSLHRGFPSTEAFF	TGTGCCAGCAGTTCCCTTCACCGGGGGTTTCCGTCCACTGAAGCTTTCTTT
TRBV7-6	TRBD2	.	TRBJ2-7	CASSLEGGYYEQYF	TGTGCCAGCAGCTTAGAGGGAGGGTACTACGAGCAGTACTTC
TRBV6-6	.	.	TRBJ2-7	CASSYSAGAAYEQYF	TGTGCCAGCAGTTACTCGGCGGGGGCAGCGTACGAGCAGTACTTC
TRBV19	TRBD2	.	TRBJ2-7	CASRSLAYPSYEQYF	TGTGCCAGTAGATCACTAGCGTACCCCTCCTACGAGCAGTACTTC
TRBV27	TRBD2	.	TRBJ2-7	CASSLSGRAFAYEQYF	TGTGCCAGCAGTTTATCCGGGAGGGCCTTCGCCTACGAGCAGTACTTC
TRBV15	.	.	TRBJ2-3	CATSRDIPDTQYF	TGTGCCACCAGCAGAGATATACCAGATACGCAGTATTTT
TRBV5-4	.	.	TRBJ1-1	CASSLGGGRGTEAFF	TGTGCCAGCAGCTTGGGAGGCGGAAGGGGGACTGAAGCTTTCTTT
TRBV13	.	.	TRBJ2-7	CASSFATIYEQYF	TGTGCCAGCAGCTTCGCAACAATTTACGAGCAGTACTTC
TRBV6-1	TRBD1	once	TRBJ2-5	CASSEQDRGYQETQYF	TGTGCCAGCAGTGAACAGGACAGGGGGTACCAAGAGACCCAGTACTTC
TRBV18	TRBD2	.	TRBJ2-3	CASSALAGRGDTQYF	TGTGCCAGCTCAGCACTAGCGGGGCGGGGAGATACGCAGTATTTT
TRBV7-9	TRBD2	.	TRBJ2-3	CASSPAGEGRDTQYF	TGTGCCAGCAGCCCAGCGGGGGAAGGGAGAGATACGCAGTATTTT
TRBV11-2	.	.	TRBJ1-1	CASSTRDTPLEAFF	TGTGCCAGCAGCACCCGGGACACTCCCCTTGAAGCTTTCTTT
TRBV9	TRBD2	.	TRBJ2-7	CASSGGTSGSYEQYF	TGTGCCAGCAGCGGTGGTACTAGCGGGAGTTACGAGCAGTACTTC